These 8 T cell receptor beta chains share one sample of origin, sequenced in a study of cytomegalovirus exposure and HLA in healthy donors. The PCR ran on 60 Vbeta and 13 Jbeta primers. TCRdb keeps only in-frame clones here, not all; method: immunoSEQ multiplex PCR. The table records approximately 170,000 clones, around three quarters of them present only once. Sequencing used PBMCs. These receptors were obtained from a woman in her thirties or forties in good health and CMV-seronegative.

The chain couples TRBV5-6 to TRBJ2-7; 8 bases fit TRBD2. CDR1 is SGHDT, CDR2 YYEEEE, per germline. The V gene end was trimmed by 2 bases and the J gene end by 2 bases; junction bases not matched to a gene: 6. The CDR3 sequence is 15 residues long. This CDR3 is CASSLRGGVTYEQYF. In DNA form, the CDR3 reads TGTGCCAGCAGCTTACGGGGGGGGGTTACCTACGAGCAGTACTTC.

The V gene is TRBV19, the J gene TRBJ1-5; 7 nucleotides line up with TRBD1. V shed 2 bases, J shed 2 bases, and the junction held 3 bases outside the gene matches. Germline-derived CDR1 and CDR2 are LNHDA and SQIVND (reference sequence). The CDR3 sequence is 15 residues long. DNA of the CDR3: TGTGCCAGTAGTATACCCGGGACAGGCAATCAGCCCCAGCATTTT. Translating it yields CASSIPGTGNQPQHF.

The chain combines TRBV27 with TRBJ1-1; D might be TRBD1 (6 bases). Germline lookup yields CDR1 MNHEY and CDR2 SMNVEV (reference sequence). This CDR3 is 14 amino acids long. Trimming took 0 bases from V and 4 from J, leaving 9 bases between them. CDR3 protein: CASSLSRRGTEAFF. DNA for the CDR3: TGTGCCAGCAGTTTATCACGCAGGGGCACTGAAGCTTTCTTT.

The chain is built from TRBV9 and TRBJ2-2, with TRBD1 matching over 7 bases. CDR3 length equals 14 residues. The germline CDR1 and CDR2 sequences are SGDLS and YYNGEE. With 2 bases clipped from V and 6 bases from J, the junction kept 4 bases outside the gene matches. The CDR3 is CASSVDRYPGELFF. The CDR3 region has the DNA TGTGCCAGCAGCGTGGACAGGTATCCCGGGGAGCTGTTTTTT. The full variable domain, with the rest looked up from reference TRBV9 and TRBJ2-2, is DSGVTQTPKHLITATGQRVTLRCSPRSGDLSVYWYQQSLDQGLQFLIQYYNGEERAKGNILERFSAQQFPDLHSELNLSSLELGDSALYFCASSVDRYPGELFFGEGSRLTVL.

This chain connects TRBV14 to TRBJ1-1; 7 nucleotides match TRBD1. After removal of 6 bases from V and 4 bases from J, the junction contained 5 bases not matched to a gene. The CDR3 consists of 13 residues. Germline assignment: CDR1 SGHDN and CDR2 FVKESK. The CDR3 sequence is CASRVQGSTEAFF. The CDR3 DNA follows: TGTGCCAGCAGGGTACAGGGGAGCACTGAAGCTTTCTTT.

The genes are TRBV27 and TRBJ2-5; 9 nucleotides line up with TRBD2. The CDR3 is 14 amino acids. J lost 3 bases, V lost 3 bases, and 2 bases had no gene match. From germline, CDR1 is MNHEY and CDR2 SMNVEV (reference sequence). This chain's CDR3 is CASSFSGSEETQYF. In nucleotides, the CDR3 is TGTGCCAGCAGTTTTAGCGGGAGTGAAGAGACCCAGTACTTC.

This clone was seen a handful of times. CDR3 amino acids: CASSDQASGANVLTF. The CDR3 nucleotides read TGCGCCAGCAGCGATCAGGCCTCTGGGGCCAACGTCCTGACTTTC. The chain combines TRBV5-1 with TRBJ2-6; D not certain. CDR1 and CDR2 from the germline V gene are SGHRS and YFSETQ. V lost 4 bases to trimming and J lost 0 bases, with 8 bases between them. This CDR3 is built from 15 residues.

The rearrangement uses TRBV5-1 and TRBJ2-1; 10 nucleotides align to TRBD2. Germline CDR1 SGHRS, CDR2 YFSETQ. The CDR3 runs 16 residues. V gave up 0 bases and J gave up 4 bases; unmatched junction bases: 4. The CDR3 protein is CASSLAELAGYNEQFF. DNA of the CDR3: TGCGCCAGCAGCTTGGCCGAACTAGCGGGATACAATGAGCAGTTCTTC.